The next 6 T cell receptor beta chains were all read from a single sample in a study of graft-versus-host responses after intestinal transplantation. These TCRs are of unknown antigen specificity. TCRdb's copy holds only in-frame clones and misses some; the assay was immunoSEQ multiplex PCR. Among about 86,000 clones listed, roughly nine tenths were seen once. The sample in question was unstimulated CD8+ T cells sorted from spleen or lymph node cells, obtained before intestinal transplant. These receptors originate from a human donor who received an intestinal transplant.

The chain employs TRBV7-9 and TRBJ2-2, with D tentatively TRBD1 (5 bases). CDR3 length: 17 amino acids. Trimming left V 2 bases short and J 0 bases short, with 13 bases between. Germline V gives CDR1 SEHNR, CDR2 FQNEAQ (reference sequence). The CDR3 DNA follows: TGTGCCAGCAGCTTACCGAAGACAGAGCCGAACACCGGGGAGCTGTTTTTT. Translating it yields CASSLPKTEPNTGELFF.

The chain is built from TRBV5-4 and TRBJ1-2, with D possibly matching TRBD1 (6 bases). V dropped 7 bases and J dropped 8 bases, with 21 bases sitting between them. The germline CDR1 and CDR2 sequences are SGHNT and YYREEE (reference sequence). The CDR3 is 14 amino acids. In DNA, the CDR3 is TGTGCCAGCGGCTACCAAGCGGGGGCGCGGGGCTACACCTTC. It specifies CASGYQAGARGYTF.

The chain uses TRBV7-2 and TRBJ2-7; 9 positions agree with TRBD2. The CDR3 sequence is 16 residues long. The junction had 11 bases not matched to a gene; V was cut back by 4 bases and J by 4 bases. In germline, CDR1 is SGHTA, CDR2 FQGNSA. CDR3 DNA: TGTGCCAGCAGCTCATCCGGGACTAGCAGACCATACGAGCAGTACTTC. It encodes CASSSSGTSRPYEQYF.

The V gene is TRBV7-9, the J gene TRBJ2-1, with 7 bases lining up with TRBD2. The V and J ends lost 5 bases and 0 bases, in that order; junction bases with no gene match: 4. This CDR3 contains 15 residues. CDR1 is SEHNR, CDR2 FQNEAQ, per germline (reference sequence). The CDR3 loop reads CASSPSGSSYNEQFF. In DNA form, the CDR3 reads TGTGCCAGCAGCCCTAGCGGCAGCTCCTACAATGAGCAGTTCTTC.

This chain connects TRBV7-2 to TRBJ2-5, with TRBD1 as a possible D gene (5 bases). This CDR3 is 15 amino acids long. CDR1 SGHTA and CDR2 FQGNSA come from the germline V gene. V was shortened by 3 bases and J by 1 base, with 12 bases between the two germline ends. CDR3 bases: TGTGCCAGCAGCTTCGGGCTGGGGCCCCAAGAGACCCAGTACTTC. This sequence encodes CASSFGLGPQETQYF.

The chain has TRBV4-1 and TRBJ2-5; D gene ambiguous. The V end lost 1 base, the J end lost 5 bases, and 8 bases lay between the germline ends. Germline V gives CDR1 MGHRA, CDR2 YSYEKL. This CDR3 contains 13 residues. This chain's CDR3 is CASSQGARETQYF. The CDR3 DNA follows: TGCGCCAGCAGCCAAGGCGCCAGGGAGACCCAGTACTTC.